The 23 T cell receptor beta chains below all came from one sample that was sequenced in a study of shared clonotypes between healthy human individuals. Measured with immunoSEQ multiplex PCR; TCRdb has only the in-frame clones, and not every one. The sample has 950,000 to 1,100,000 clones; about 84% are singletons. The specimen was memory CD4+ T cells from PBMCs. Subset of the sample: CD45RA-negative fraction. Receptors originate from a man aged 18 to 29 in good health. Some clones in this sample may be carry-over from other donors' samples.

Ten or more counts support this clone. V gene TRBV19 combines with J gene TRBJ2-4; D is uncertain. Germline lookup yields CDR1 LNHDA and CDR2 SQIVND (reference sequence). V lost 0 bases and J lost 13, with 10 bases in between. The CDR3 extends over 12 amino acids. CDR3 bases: TGTGCCAGTAGTATAGAGGGCAGGTCCCAGTACTTC. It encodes CASSIEGRSQYF.

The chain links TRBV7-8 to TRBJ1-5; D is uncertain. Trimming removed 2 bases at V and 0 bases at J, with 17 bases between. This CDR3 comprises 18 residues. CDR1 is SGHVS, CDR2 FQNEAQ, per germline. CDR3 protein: CASSLLGGYPYSNQPQHF. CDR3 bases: TGTGCCAGCAGCTTATTGGGAGGGTACCCGTATAGCAATCAGCCCCAGCATTTT.

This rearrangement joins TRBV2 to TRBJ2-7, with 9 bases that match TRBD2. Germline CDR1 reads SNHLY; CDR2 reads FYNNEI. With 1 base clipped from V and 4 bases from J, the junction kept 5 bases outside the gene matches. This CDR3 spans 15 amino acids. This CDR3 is CASSEGIAGAYEQYF. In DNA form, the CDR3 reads TGTGCCAGCAGTGAAGGTATAGCGGGGGCATACGAGCAGTACTTC.

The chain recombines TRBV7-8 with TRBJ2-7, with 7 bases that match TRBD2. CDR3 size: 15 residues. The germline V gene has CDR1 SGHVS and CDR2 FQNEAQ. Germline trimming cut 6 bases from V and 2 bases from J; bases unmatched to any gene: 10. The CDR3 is CASSRTSGAAYEQYF. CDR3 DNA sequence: TGTGCCAGCAGTCGAACCAGCGGGGCGGCCTACGAGCAGTACTTC.

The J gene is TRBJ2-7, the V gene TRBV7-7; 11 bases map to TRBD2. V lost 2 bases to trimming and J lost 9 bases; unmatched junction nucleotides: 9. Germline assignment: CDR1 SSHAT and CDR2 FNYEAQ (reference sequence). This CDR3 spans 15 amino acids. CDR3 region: CASSLMTSGMDRQYF. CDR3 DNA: TGTGCCAGCAGCTTAATGACTAGCGGGATGGATAGGCAGTACTTC.

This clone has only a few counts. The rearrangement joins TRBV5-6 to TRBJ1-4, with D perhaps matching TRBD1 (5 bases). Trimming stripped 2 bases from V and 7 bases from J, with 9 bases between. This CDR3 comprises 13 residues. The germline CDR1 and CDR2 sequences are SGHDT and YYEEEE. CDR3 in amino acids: CASSFRGGEKLFF. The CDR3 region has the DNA TGTGCCAGCAGCTTTAGGGGTGGTGAAAAACTGTTTTTT.

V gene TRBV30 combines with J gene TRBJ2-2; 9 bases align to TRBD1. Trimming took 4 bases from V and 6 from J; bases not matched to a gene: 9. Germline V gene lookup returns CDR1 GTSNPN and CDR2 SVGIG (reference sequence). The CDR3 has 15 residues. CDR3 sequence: CAWNGKQGAAGELFF. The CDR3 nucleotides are TGTGCCTGGAATGGCAAACAGGGGGCCGCCGGGGAGCTGTTTTTT.

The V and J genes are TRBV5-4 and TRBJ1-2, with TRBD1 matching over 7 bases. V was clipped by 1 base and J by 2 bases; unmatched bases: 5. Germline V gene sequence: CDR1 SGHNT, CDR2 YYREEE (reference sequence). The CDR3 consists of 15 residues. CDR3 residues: CASSLNRGMNYGYTF. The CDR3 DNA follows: TGTGCCAGCAGCTTGAACAGGGGAATGAACTATGGCTACACCTTC.

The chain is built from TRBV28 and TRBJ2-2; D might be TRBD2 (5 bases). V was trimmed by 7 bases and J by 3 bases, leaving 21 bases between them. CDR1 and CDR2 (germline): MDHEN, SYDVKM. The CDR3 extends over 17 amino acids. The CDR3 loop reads CASMGFAGKPDTGELFF. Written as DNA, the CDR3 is TGTGCCAGCATGGGGTTTGCGGGCAAGCCGGACACCGGGGAGCTGTTTTTT.

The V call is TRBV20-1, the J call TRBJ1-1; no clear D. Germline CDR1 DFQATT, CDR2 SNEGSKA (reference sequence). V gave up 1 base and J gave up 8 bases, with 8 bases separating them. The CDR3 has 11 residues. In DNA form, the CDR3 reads TGCAGTGCTAGAGTAATTAGAGAAGCTTTCTTT. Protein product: CSARVIREAFF.

The CDR3 sequence: CASSQPTRGDTEAFF. CDR3 in DNA: TGTGCCAGCAGTCAACCGACCCGGGGAGACACTGAAGCTTTCTTT. This chain joins TRBV28 and TRBJ1-1, with D hard to call. The CDR3 spans 15 residues. Trimming cost V 5 bases and J 3 bases, with 16 bases left between them. The germline CDR1 and CDR2 sequences are MDHEN and SYDVKM. The full variable domain, completed using reference TRBV28 and TRBJ1-1, is DVKVTQSSRYLVKRTGEKVFLECVQDMDHENMFWYRQDPGLGLRLIYFSYDVKMKEKGDIPEGYSVSREKKERFSLILESASTNQTSMYLCASSQPTRGDTEAFFGQGTRLTVV.

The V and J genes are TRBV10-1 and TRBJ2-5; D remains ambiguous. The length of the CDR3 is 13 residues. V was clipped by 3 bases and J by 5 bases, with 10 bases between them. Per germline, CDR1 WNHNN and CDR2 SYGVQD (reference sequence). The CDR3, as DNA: TGCGCCAGCAGTGACCAGCGTTGGGAGACCCAGTACTTC. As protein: CASSDQRWETQYF.

This chain's CDR3 is CASLGLPAETQYF. CDR3 sequence (DNA): TGTGCCAGCTTGGGACTTCCTGCGGAGACCCAGTACTTC. The V gene is TRBV18, the J gene TRBJ2-5; D possibly corresponds to TRBD2 (6 bases). CDR1 is KGHSH, CDR2 LQKENI, per germline. The CDR3 covers 13 residues. Trimming cost V 7 bases and J 5 bases, with 14 bases left between them. Supplemented by reference TRBV18 and TRBJ2-5, the full variable domain reads NAGVMQNPRHLVRRRGQEARLRCSPMKGHSHVYWYRQLPEEGLKFMVYLQKENIIDESGMPKERFSAEFPKEGPSILRIQQVVRGDSAAYFCASLGLPAETQYFGPGTRLLVL.

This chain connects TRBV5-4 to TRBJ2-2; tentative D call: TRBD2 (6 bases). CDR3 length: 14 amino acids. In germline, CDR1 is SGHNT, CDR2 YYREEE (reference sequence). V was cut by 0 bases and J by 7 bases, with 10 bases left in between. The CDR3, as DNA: TGTGCCAGCAGCTTGGAGTTCGGGAGCGGGGAGCTGTTTTTT. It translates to CASSLEFGSGELFF.

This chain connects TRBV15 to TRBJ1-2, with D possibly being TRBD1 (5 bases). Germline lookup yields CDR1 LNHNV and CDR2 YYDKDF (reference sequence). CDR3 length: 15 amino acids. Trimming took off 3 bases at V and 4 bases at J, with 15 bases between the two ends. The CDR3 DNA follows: TGTGCCACCAGCAGGGGGCGCCAGGCTATCTATGGCTACACCTTC. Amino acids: CATSRGRQAIYGYTF.

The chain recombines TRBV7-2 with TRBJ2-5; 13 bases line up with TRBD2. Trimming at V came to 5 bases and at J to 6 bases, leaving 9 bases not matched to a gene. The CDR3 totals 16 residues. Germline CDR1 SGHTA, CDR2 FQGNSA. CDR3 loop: CASSPRTSGSGKTQYF. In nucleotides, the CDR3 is TGTGCCAGCAGCCCCCGGACTAGCGGGAGTGGTAAGACCCAGTACTTC.

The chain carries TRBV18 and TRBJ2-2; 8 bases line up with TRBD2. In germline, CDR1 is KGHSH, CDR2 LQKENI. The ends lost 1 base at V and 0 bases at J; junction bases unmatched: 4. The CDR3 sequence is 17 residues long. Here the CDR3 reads CASSPRAGGTNTGELFF. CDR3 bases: TGTGCCAGCTCACCACGTGCGGGAGGCACGAACACCGGGGAGCTGTTTTTT.

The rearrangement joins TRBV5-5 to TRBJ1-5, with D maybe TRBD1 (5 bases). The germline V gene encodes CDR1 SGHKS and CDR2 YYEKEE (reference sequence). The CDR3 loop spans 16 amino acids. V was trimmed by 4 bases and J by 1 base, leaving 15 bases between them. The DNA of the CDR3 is TGTGCCAGCAGCCCCACTGGGGGAGGCAGCAATCAGCCCCAGCATTTT. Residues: CASSPTGGGSNQPQHF.

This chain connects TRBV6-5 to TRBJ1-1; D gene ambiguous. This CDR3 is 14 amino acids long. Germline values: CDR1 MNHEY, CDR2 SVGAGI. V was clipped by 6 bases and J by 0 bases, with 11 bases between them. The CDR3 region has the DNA TGTGCCAGCAGAAGGGTAGATATGAACACTGAAGCTTTCTTT. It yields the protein CASRRVDMNTEAFF.

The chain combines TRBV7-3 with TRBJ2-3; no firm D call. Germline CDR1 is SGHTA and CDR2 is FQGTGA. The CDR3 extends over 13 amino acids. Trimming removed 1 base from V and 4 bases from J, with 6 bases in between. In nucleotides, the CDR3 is TGTGCCAGCAGCTTAATGTCATCAGATACGCAGTATTTT. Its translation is CASSLMSSDTQYF.

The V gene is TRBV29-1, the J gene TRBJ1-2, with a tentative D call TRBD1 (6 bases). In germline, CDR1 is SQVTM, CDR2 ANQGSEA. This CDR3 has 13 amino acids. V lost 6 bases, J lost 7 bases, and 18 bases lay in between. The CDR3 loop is CSVGGGAPLGYTF. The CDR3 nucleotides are TGCAGCGTGGGAGGGGGGGCCCCCCTTGGCTACACCTTC. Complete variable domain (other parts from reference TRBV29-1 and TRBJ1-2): SAVISQKPSRDICQRGTSLTIQCQVDSQVTMMFWYRQQPGQSLTLIATANQGSEATYESGFVIDKFPISRPNLTFSTLTVSNMSPEDSSIYLCSVGGGAPLGYTFGSGTRLTVV.

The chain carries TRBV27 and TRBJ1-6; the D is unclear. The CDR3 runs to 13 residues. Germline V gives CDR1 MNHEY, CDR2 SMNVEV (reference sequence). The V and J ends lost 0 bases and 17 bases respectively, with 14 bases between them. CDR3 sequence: CASSLSYRERIHF. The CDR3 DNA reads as TGTGCCAGCAGTTTATCGTACCGGGAGCGGATCCACTTT.

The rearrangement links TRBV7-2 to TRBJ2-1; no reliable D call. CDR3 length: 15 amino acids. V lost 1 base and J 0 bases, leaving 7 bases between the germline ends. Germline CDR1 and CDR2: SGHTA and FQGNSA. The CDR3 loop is CASSLVGFSYNEQFF. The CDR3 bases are TGTGCCAGCAGCTTAGTGGGGTTCTCCTACAATGAGCAGTTCTTC.